A selection of T cell receptor beta chains follows, all from one sample in a study of cytomegalovirus exposure and HLA in healthy donors. Clones were read by immunoSEQ multiplex PCR, and TCRdb kept only the in-frame ones, dropping some. The table has 120,000 to 150,000 clones, 55% to 80% seen once. Material: PBMCs. The receptors originated from a human donor in good health. Each CDR3 is given with its conserved first and last residue. A D gene is named only where the DNA matches it firmly. Clone size is stated in some rows and not others, as once, few, many or a class when expanded.

>.|.|TRBV2|TRBJ1-1
CASSRREAFF
TGTGCCAGCAGCAGGCGTGAAGCTTTCTTT
>.|few|TRBV6-1|TRBJ1-4
CASSFQQGTNEKLFF
TGTGCCAGCAGTTTTCAACAGGGCACTAATGAAAAACTGTTTTTT
>.|.|TRBV6-1|TRBJ1-2
CASSELGGNYGYTF
TGTGCCAGCAGTGAATTAGGGGGTAACTATGGCTACACCTTC
>.|.|TRBV7-9|TRBJ1-1
CASSPPNRNTEAFF
TGTGCCAGCAGCCCGCCCAACAGGAACACTGAAGCTTTCTTT
>.|.|TRBV7-8|TRBJ1-1
CASRLRDIRDGGAFF
TGTGCCAGCAGGTTGAGGGATATTAGGGATGGAGGGGCTTTCTTT
>TRBD1|.|TRBV7-6|TRBJ1-5
CASSTGGGQPQHF
TGTGCCAGCTCAACAGGGGGGGGTCAGCCCCAGCATTTT
>TRBD1|.|TRBV11-3|TRBJ2-7
CASSPEWDRAYEQYF
TGTGCCAGCAGCCCAGAATGGGACAGGGCCTACGAGCAGTACTTC
>.|.|TRBV19|TRBJ1-1
CASSQQEVAFF
TGTGCCAGTAGTCAACAAGAGGTAGCTTTCTTT
>.|.|TRBV4-1|TRBJ2-3
CASSHPSTDTQYF
TGCGCCAGCAGCCACCCGAGCACAGATACGCAGTATTTT
>.|few|TRBV2|TRBJ1-2
CASSDMTYGYTF
TGTGCCAGCAGTGACATGACATATGGCTACACCTTC